This TCR beta chain was observed in a study of cytomegalovirus exposure and HLA in healthy donors. General study findings and limits: According to the study, roughly 160 TCR beta chains were cytomegalovirus-associated.

Vbeta (60) and Jbeta (13) primers were used in the PCR. TCRdb's copy holds only in-frame clones and misses some; the assay was immunoSEQ multiplex PCR. The repertoire holds 62,000 or so clones, 70% to 90% seen once, with 1.4% in the top ten. There were likely unrecorded immune exposures, though donors were nominally healthy when sampled. Notes on this clone: Its cognate antigen is unknown.

This CDR3 contains 14 residues. Germline V gene data show CDR1 as SGHVS and CDR2 as FQNEAQ. The V segment lost 4 bases and the J segment 6 bases; nucleotides outside the gene matches: 5. This rearrangement joins TRBV7-8 to TRBJ1-4; 7 positions agree with TRBD1. Sequenced material: PBMCs. The sequence came from a man younger than 30 in good health and CMV-seronegative. CDR3 amino acids: CASSSRDRHEKLFF. The CDR3 DNA follows: TGTGCCAGCAGCTCCCGGGACAGACATGAAAAACTGTTTTTT.